Reported below is one T cell receptor (beta chain). The antigen is unknown. This sample is part of a study of T cell responses to AZD1222 COVID-19 vaccine. CDR1 is SGDLS and CDR2 is YYNGEE in the germline V gene. Trimming cost V 4 bases and J 3 bases; bases outside gene matches: 4. The CDR3 is 14 residues long. Points from the study as a whole: The donors showed a predominance of white British ancestry and of females, with possible underestimation of clonal diversity.

Assay: immunoSEQ multiplex PCR; the TCRdb copy retains only in-frame clones and omits some. The sample records 100,000 to 150,000 clones, about 92% being singletons. V usage is TRBV9 and J usage is TRBJ2-1; 7 positions agree with TRBD2. Source: peripheral blood, taken on day 0 of MenACWY control vaccination. This TCR came from an adult in good health. Written as DNA, the CDR3 is TGTGCCAGCAGCCATCGGACTAGCTACAATGAGCAGTTCTTC. Protein product: CASSHRTSYNEQFF.